This T cell receptor beta chain was observed in a study of identical twins. Study results and caveats: In zero-insertion analyses, partial confounding could arise from invariant MAIT and iNKT cells. Conclusions came from cross-sectional statistical analysis, not from following the same donors. Weaker excess sharing between twins was seen in beta out-of-frame sequences.

The length of the CDR3 is 15 residues. Looked up from germline, CDR1 is DFQATT and CDR2 is SNEGSKA (reference sequence). The J segment lost 4 bases and the V segment lost 0 bases, leaving 5 bases of the junction unmatched. It was template switching that added a universal primer site, and there were unique molecular identifiers on the cDNA. TCRdb independently ran MiXCR on the 5' RACE reads; one entry per CDR3 protein. Of about 240,000 distinct CDR3 sequences listed, about 10% are singletons. This clonotype has at least ten counts. Its cognate antigen is unknown. The clonotype was recovered from a man between 45 and 60 years old in good health. Sequencing input: memory T cells sorted from blood. This chain joins TRBV20-1 and TRBJ2-3, with 9 bases that match TRBD2. The CDR3 nucleotides are TGCAGTGCTAGAGATGAGGGACTAGCCTCAGATACGCAGTATTTT. It is translated as CSARDEGLASDTQYF.